This T cell receptor beta chain originates from a study of T-cell reconstitution after alpha-beta-depleted transplantation in children. General study findings and limits: Reports say that about two months after transplant, the alpha-beta T cells came out of several hundred graft clones that had expanded. The study traced high day-60 TCRbeta diversity in some patients to surviving recipient T cells and thymic progenitors.

This clonotype was found many times. The antigen is unknown. The CDR3 contains 17 residues. Trimming removed 6 bases from V and 1 base from J, with 20 bases in between. Unique molecular identifiers were incorporated into the prepared TCRbeta library. One entry per CDR3 protein results from TCRdb running MiXCR on the PCR reads. The repertoire holds hundreds of thousands of distinct CDR3 sequences, with over 10% as singletons. Here the sequenced sample was PBMCs, mostly from graft donor cells, taken 360 days after TCRalphabeta/CD19-depleted stem cell transplant. This receptor was taken from a male patient under 18 who had a stem cell transplant for acute myeloid leukemia, so the T cells may come from the graft donor. This chain joins TRBV12-3 or TRBV12-4 and TRBJ2-3; weak D call: TRBD1 (7 bases). CDR3 DNA sequence: TGTGCCAGCAGCCCGACAGGGCGGGGACGGGGCACAGATACGCAGTATTTT. Translated, it gives CASSPTGRGRGTDTQYF.